The clone carrying this T cell receptor (beta chain) was picked up a small number of times. Its antigen is currently unknown. CDR1 and CDR2 from the germline V gene are MDHEN and SYDVKM. The CDR3 length is 16 residues. Between the trimmed V and J ends, which lost 3 bases and 6 bases, there was a span of 21 bases. Deep-level assay runs were performed. The data were produced by immunoSEQ multiplex PCR, yet TCRdb's version contains in-frame clones alone and is incomplete. This sample has hundreds of thousands of clones; around 74% occur once, and the top ten carry about a tenth. Every donor was a Caucasian adult from Nashville, Tennessee. These data are taken from a study of shared clonotypes between healthy human individuals. General study results and limits: Clonotype sharing across donors was expected to vary with sequencing depth. Compared with memory subsets, naive subsets generally had larger estimated richness.

This chain uses TRBV28 with TRBJ2-7; tentative D call: TRBD2 (6 bases). Sequencing was carried out using memory CD4+ T cells sorted from blood. Subset noted: CD45RA-negative fraction. This clonotype originated in a man aged 30 to 39 in good health. CDR3 DNA sequence: TGTGCCAGCAGTTTCTCGCTGTCAGGAGGGCCGGGCGAGCAGTACTTC. This translates into CASSFSLSGGPGEQYF.